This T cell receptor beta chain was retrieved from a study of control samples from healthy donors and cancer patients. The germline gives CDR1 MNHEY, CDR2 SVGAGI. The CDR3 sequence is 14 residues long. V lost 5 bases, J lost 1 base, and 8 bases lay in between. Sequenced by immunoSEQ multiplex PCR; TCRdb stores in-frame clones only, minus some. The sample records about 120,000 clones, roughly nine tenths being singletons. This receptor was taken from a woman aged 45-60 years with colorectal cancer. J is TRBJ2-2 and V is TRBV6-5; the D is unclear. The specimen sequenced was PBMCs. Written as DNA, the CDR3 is TGTGCCAGCAGTAACCTAGGGAACACCGGGGAGCTGTTTTTT. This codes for CASSNLGNTGELFF.